This T cell receptor (beta chain) was recorded in a study of cytomegalovirus exposure and HLA in healthy donors. PCR was performed using 60 Vbeta and 13 Jbeta primers. The method was immunoSEQ multiplex PCR; TCRdb's version includes in-frame clones alone and lacks a portion of them. This sample has 150,000 to 200,000 clones, with 75% to 90% found just once. This CDR3 region has 18 residues. Germline values: CDR1 SEHNR, CDR2 FQNEAQ (reference sequence). Trimming cost V 4 bases and J 9 bases; bases outside gene matches: 16. This chain connects TRBV7-9 to TRBJ2-4; TRBD1 agrees at 12 bases. Sample: PBMCs. The sequence derives from a human donor in good health. The CDR3 reads CASSSGGRDRGRRGIQYF. The CDR3, as DNA: TGTGCCAGCAGCTCGGGAGGCCGGGACAGGGGGCGAAGGGGCATTCAGTACTTC.